This T cell receptor (beta chain) was sequenced in a study of radiation and T cells in renal cell carcinoma. TCRdb keeps only in-frame clones here, not all; method: immunoSEQ multiplex PCR. The repertoire has 160,000 or so clones, about nine tenths of them found once; the top ten carry 10% to 15%. Per germline, CDR1 MNHEY and CDR2 SMNVEV (reference sequence). V gave up 4 bases and J gave up 8 bases, with 23 bases separating them. The CDR3 extends over 16 amino acids. Time point in this sample: blood 2 weeks post-SBRT. Noted treatment: 15 Gy SBRT to primary tumor, nephrectomy 4 weeks later. The specimen was blood, collected from a patient whose treatment included radiotherapy and nephrectomy. This sequence originates from a woman aged 45-65 years with renal cell carcinoma. The rearrangement joins TRBV27 to TRBJ1-1; unclear D gene. The DNA for the CDR3 is TGTGCCAGCAGTTCACCATCTGACCCGGAAAGCGGAGAAGCTTTCTTT. It is translated as CASSSPSDPESGEAFF.